Each of the 14 T cell receptor beta chains below was sequenced from the same sample in a study of OX40 agonist ivuxolimab in advanced cancers. Sequencing used immunoSEQ multiplex PCR; TCRdb keeps in-frame clones, though not all of them. The profile shows 70,000 or so clones, roughly 86% of them singletons. This specimen consisted of CD4+ or CD8+ T cells sorted from blood, obtained in a trial of the OX40 agonist ivuxolimab. The receptors were gathered from an adult with an advanced solid tumor such as melanoma, head and neck, liver or kidney cancer.

The rearrangement joins TRBV28 to TRBJ1-5; weak D call: TRBD1 (6 bases). Per germline, CDR1 MDHEN and CDR2 SYDVKM. The CDR3 covers 16 residues. The germline V and J ends were trimmed by 5 bases and 5 bases, with 19 bases remaining between them. The CDR3 nucleotides read TGTGCCAGCAGTCCCAGGGGTCGGACTTTTCATCAGCCCCAGCATTTT. This translates into CASSPRGRTFHQPQHF.

The rearrangement joins TRBV18 to TRBJ2-7, with D possibly called TRBD1 or TRBD2 (5 bases each). The CDR3 is made up of 14 amino acids. Germline CDR1 KGHSH, CDR2 LQKENI. Trimming shortened V by 6 bases and J by 5 bases, and 17 bases separated the two germline ends. The CDR3 DNA follows: TGTGCCAGCTCCCTGGCGGGCAGGGCGGACGAGCAGTACTTC. It is translated as CASSLAGRADEQYF.

The chain carries TRBV7-8 and TRBJ2-5; TRBD2 matches at 8 bases. This CDR3 has 16 amino acids. Germline-derived CDR1 and CDR2 are SGHVS and FQNEAQ. The ends lost 1 base at V and 2 bases at J; junction bases unmatched: 6. The CDR3 sequence is CASSLVGGGPQETQYF. The CDR3 coding sequence is TGTGCCAGCAGCTTAGTAGGCGGGGGGCCTCAAGAGACCCAGTACTTC.

The rearrangement uses TRBV9 and TRBJ2-6; D not certain. The CDR3 sequence is 14 residues long. Germline CDR1 reads SGDLS; CDR2 reads YYNGEE. Trimming pared 0 bases from V and 2 bases from J, leaving 3 bases between. The DNA for the CDR3 is TGTGCCAGCAGCGTAGATGCTGGGGCCAACGTCCTGACTTTC. It specifies CASSVDAGANVLTF.

This rearrangement joins TRBV5-4 to TRBJ1-2; 8 bases fit TRBD1. This CDR3 has 14 amino acids. The trim removed 0 bases at V and 8 bases at J, leaving 6 bases unmatched. CDR1 SGHNT and CDR2 YYREEE come from the germline V gene (reference sequence). The CDR3 sequence: CASSLDQGARGYTF. The CDR3, as DNA: TGTGCCAGCAGCTTGGACCAGGGGGCTAGGGGCTACACCTTC.

The table lists this clone with many counts. The chain couples TRBV6-5 to TRBJ2-5, with 8 bases aligning to TRBD2. V lost 6 bases and J lost 7; bases outside the gene matches: 10. The CDR3 extends over 14 amino acids. Germline CDR1 is MNHEY and CDR2 is SVGAGI. Here the CDR3 DNA reads TGTGCCAGCAGAATGGGACTAGACCTAGGGACCCAGTACTTC. This codes for CASRMGLDLGTQYF.

The chain joins TRBV10-3 to TRBJ2-7; D is unresolved. This CDR3 has 13 amino acids. Trimming removed 4 bases at V and 0 bases at J, with 7 bases between. CDR1 is ENHRY, CDR2 SYGVKD, per germline. CDR3 sequence (DNA): TGTGCCATCAGTGTTCCAGGCTCCTACGAGCAGTACTTC. Its translation is CAISVPGSYEQYF.

CDR3 in DNA: TGTGCCAGCAACGCGCAGTGGACCGGGGAGCTGTTTTTT. Its translation: CASNAQWTGELFF. V and J are TRBV5-5 and TRBJ2-2; D ambiguous. CDR3 length: 13 amino acids. Germline values: CDR1 SGHKS, CDR2 YYEKEE (reference sequence). V lost 6 bases, J lost 5 bases, and 11 bases lay in between.

The gene calls are TRBV19 and TRBJ1-1, with D hard to call. CDR1 is LNHDA and CDR2 is SQIVND in the germline V gene (reference sequence). The CDR3 has 13 residues. Between the trimmed V and J ends, which lost 7 bases and 0 bases, there was a span of 9 bases. The CDR3 region is CASNFNMNTEAFF. The CDR3 DNA follows: TGTGCCAGTAATTTTAATATGAACACTGAAGCTTTCTTT.

The gene calls are TRBV7-2 and TRBJ1-2; D uncertain. CDR1 SGHTA and CDR2 FQGNSA come from the germline V gene. This CDR3 comprises 16 residues. The V end lost 5 bases, the J end lost 4 bases, and 20 bases lay between the germline ends. This chain's CDR3 is CASSKEGLRPLYGYTF. DNA for the CDR3: TGTGCCAGCAGCAAAGAGGGTCTCAGACCCCTCTATGGCTACACCTTC.

A note on this clone: Other DNA sequences in the same sample also yield this CDR3. V usage is TRBV5-1 and J usage is TRBJ2-7; 9 positions agree with TRBD1. V was pared by 5 bases and J by 4 bases, with 4 bases of the junction left unmatched. The CDR3 length is 13 residues. The germline V gene has CDR1 SGHRS and CDR2 YFSETQ. CDR3 sequence (DNA): TGCGCCAGCAGTTTGACAGGGGGATACGAGCAGTACTTC. It codes for CASSLTGGYEQYF. Supplemented by reference TRBV5-1 and TRBJ2-7, the full variable domain reads KAGVTQTPRYLIKTRGQQVTLSCSPISGHRSVSWYQQTPGQGLQFLFEYFSETQRNKGNFPGRFSGRQFSNSRSEMNVSTLELGDSALYLCASSLTGGYEQYFGPGTRLTVT.

CDR3 bases: TGTGCCAGCAGGATAAACAGGAGCAATCAGCCCCAGCATTTT. It specifies CASRINRSNQPQHF. The V and J genes are TRBV2 and TRBJ1-5; weak D call: TRBD1 (5 bases). This CDR3 is built from 14 residues. Per the germline V gene, CDR1 is SNHLY and CDR2 is FYNNEI. The V end was cut by 6 bases, the J end by 1 base, with 10 bases between. Using reference TRBV2 and TRBJ1-5 for the parts outside the CDR3, the full variable domain is EPEVTQTPSHQVTQMGQEVILRCVPISNHLYFYWYRQILGQKVEFLVSFYNNEISEKSEIFDDQFSVERPDGSNFTLKIRSTKLEDSAMYFCASRINRSNQPQHFGDGTRLSIL.

This rearrangement joins TRBV11-2 to TRBJ1-2; 7 nucleotides align to TRBD1. CDR3 length equals 14 residues. Germline V gene data show CDR1 as SGHAT and CDR2 as FQNNGV. The V and J ends lost 8 bases and 8 bases, in that order; junction bases with no gene match: 14. The CDR3 loop reads CASHQKGAIQGYTF. CDR3 in DNA: TGTGCCAGCCACCAGAAGGGGGCGATCCAGGGCTACACCTTC.

The CDR3 spells CASGGLSKNIQYF. The DNA of the CDR3 is TGTGCCAGCGGGGGGTTGTCCAAAAACATTCAGTACTTC. The V call is TRBV5-5, the J call TRBJ2-4, with D possibly TRBD2 on 6 matching bases. Germline V gene lookup returns CDR1 SGHKS and CDR2 YYEKEE (reference sequence). This CDR3 is 13 amino acids long. The ends were cut back, 7 bases at V and 2 bases at J, with 10 bases in the middle.